The source of this T cell receptor (beta chain) is a study of blood T cell repertoires in COVID-19. Study-level information: The United States, Italy and Spain were the sources of the acute and convalescent COVID-19 samples. In each case, the material was cDNA or gDNA derived from T cells, B-cell-depleted T cells, or PBMCs.

The authors' processing: Amplifying reference gene primers gave estimates of nucleated cell counts. This table comes from immunoSEQ multiplex PCR, and its TCRdb copy is limited to in-frame clones, with some not included. The D gene and trimming were derived from the DNA, and the V and J assignments and clone size from that table. Seen here are fewer than 150,000 clones, about 88% observed once, and the top ten hold 8% to 9.5%. J gave up 3 bases and V 4 bases, and 8 bases lay outside the gene matches. CDR3 length equals 14 residues. In germline, CDR1 is SQVTM, CDR2 ANQGSEA. This clone was seen only once.

The chain is built from TRBV29-1 and TRBJ1-1; 7 bases agree with TRBD1. Sample: peripheral blood. The origin of this receptor is a woman aged 70-85 years who had recovered from COVID-19. In DNA form, the CDR3 reads TGCAGCGTTGTTAGGGGGCTAGGGGACACTGAAGCTTTCTTT. The encoded protein is CSVVRGLGDTEAFF.